These T cell receptor beta chains were read from a single sample in a study of blood T cell repertoires in COVID-19. The protocol was immunoSEQ multiplex PCR, while the TCRdb copy is restricted to in-frame clones and leaves out a portion. The sample includes about 52,000 clones, approximately 83% seen only once; the top ten take under 7%. Sequencing used peripheral blood. These receptors were collected from a man aged 65 to 85 with active COVID-19. Each CDR3 is given with its conserved first and last residue. D genes are given only for firm matches. Size tells how often a clone was seen (once, few, many) or the class of an expanded clone, and some rows leave it out.

clone size: few
D gene: TRBD1
V gene: TRBV5-5
J gene: TRBJ1-1
CDR3 DNA: TGTGCCAGCAGCGTGGACAGGGCTTCGGGGAACACTGAAGCTTTCTTT
CDR3 protein: CASSVDRASGNTEAFF

clone size: .
D gene: .
V gene: TRBV19
J gene: TRBJ1-6
CDR3 DNA: TGTGCCAGTAGTGAAGGTGAGGGACAAAGGAATTCACCCCTCCACTTT
CDR3 protein: CASSEGEGQRNSPLHF

clone size: .
D gene: .
V gene: TRBV19
J gene: TRBJ2-7
CDR3 DNA: TGTGCCAGTAGTTTCGGCAGGGACTCCTACGAGCAGTACTTC
CDR3 protein: CASSFGRDSYEQYF

clone size: .
D gene: TRBD1
V gene: TRBV4-2
J gene: TRBJ1-4
CDR3 DNA: TGTGCCAGCAGCCAAGGCACAGGGGCGAACGAAAAACTGTTTTTT
CDR3 protein: CASSQGTGANEKLFF

clone size: .
D gene: .
V gene: TRBV24-1
J gene: TRBJ2-3
CDR3 DNA: TGTGCCACCAGTCCAGGCCCCACAGATACGCAGTATTTT
CDR3 protein: CATSPGPTDTQYF

clone size: .
D gene: TRBD1
V gene: TRBV19
J gene: TRBJ1-2
CDR3 DNA: TGTGCCAGTGCAGTAGGGGGCGGCGGCTACACCTTC
CDR3 protein: CASAVGGGGYTF

clone size: .
D gene: .
V gene: TRBV7-2
J gene: TRBJ2-2
CDR3 DNA: TGTGCCAGCAGCTCCGGAGGCCCGGCCTCGAACACCGGGGAGCTGTTTTTT
CDR3 protein: CASSSGGPASNTGELFF

clone size: .
D gene: TRBD2
V gene: TRBV30
J gene: TRBJ2-3
CDR3 DNA: TGTGCCTGGAGACCCCGGGGGGTAACAGATACGCAGTATTTT
CDR3 protein: CAWRPRGVTDTQYF

clone size: .
D gene: .
V gene: TRBV11-2
J gene: TRBJ2-3
CDR3 DNA: TGTGCCAGCAGCTTAGAGACAGCCTCGACGCAGTATTTT
CDR3 protein: CASSLETASTQYF

clone size: .
D gene: TRBD1
V gene: TRBV18
J gene: TRBJ2-3
CDR3 DNA: TGTGCCAGCTCACCACCGTTACCAGGGGGACGCACAGATACGCAGTATTTT
CDR3 protein: CASSPPLPGGRTDTQYF

clone size: .
D gene: TRBD1
V gene: TRBV7-9
J gene: TRBJ1-5
CDR3 DNA: TGTGCCAGCAGCGATGACAGGGGGCTCACTCAGCCCCAGCATTTT
CDR3 protein: CASSDDRGLTQPQHF

clone size: once
D gene: TRBD1
V gene: TRBV7-8
J gene: TRBJ2-7
CDR3 DNA: TGTGCCAGCAGTCGAGCCGGGACAGGATCCTACGAGCAGTACTTC
CDR3 protein: CASSRAGTGSYEQYF

clone size: .
D gene: .
V gene: TRBV6-5
J gene: TRBJ1-1
CDR3 DNA: TGTGCCAGCAGTCGGACTGTGAACACTGAAGCTTTCTTT
CDR3 protein: CASSRTVNTEAFF

clone size: once
D gene: TRBD1
V gene: TRBV5-4
J gene: TRBJ2-1
CDR3 DNA: TGTGCCAGCAGACCCGGGACAGACTACAATGAGCAGTTCTTC
CDR3 protein: CASRPGTDYNEQFF

clone size: few
D gene: TRBD2
V gene: TRBV5-4
J gene: TRBJ2-7
CDR3 DNA: TGTGCCAGCAGCTTACCCGGGGGGGCTAGGGAGCAGTACTTC
CDR3 protein: CASSLPGGAREQYF